The 23 T cell receptor beta chains listed next were all sequenced from one sample in a study of blood T cell repertoires in COVID-19. Here immunoSEQ multiplex PCR was the method, and the copy in TCRdb shows in-frame clones only, minus some. The profile covers some 110,000 clones, with about 79% appearing a single time and approximately 4.5% taken by the ten largest. Sequences were obtained from peripheral blood. The receptors were sampled from a woman in her 70s with acute or convalescent COVID-19.

The chain joins TRBV19 to TRBJ1-4; the match to TRBD1 covers 9 bases. With 9 bases clipped from V and 6 bases from J, the junction kept 8 bases outside the gene matches. Germline V gene data show CDR1 as LNHDA and CDR2 as SQIVND (reference sequence). This CDR3 contains 14 residues. CDR3 amino acids: CASQDRGGYEKLFF. CDR3 coding DNA: TGTGCCAGCCAGGACAGGGGCGGGTATGAAAAACTGTTTTTT. The variable domain in full, with the rest retrieved from reference TRBV19 and TRBJ1-4, is DGGITQSPKYLFRKEGQNVTLSCEQNLNHDAMYWYRQDPGQGLRLIYYSQIVNDFQKGDIAEGYSVSREKKESFPLTVTSAQKNPTAFYLCASQDRGGYEKLFFGSGTQLSVL.

The rearrangement links TRBV18 to TRBJ2-1, with 11 bases identical to TRBD2. With V trimmed by 2 bases and J by 7 bases, 13 bases remained unmatched. The CDR3 loop spans 18 amino acids. From germline, CDR1 is KGHSH and CDR2 LQKENI. The CDR3 DNA sequence: TGTGCCAGCTCACCAGTGACTAGCGGGGCCGCCGTCGTGAATGAGCAGTTCTTC. This encodes CASSPVTSGAAVVNEQFF.

This chain's CDR3 is CASSPQGGGRYEQYF. The DNA for the CDR3 is TGTGCCAGCAGCCCCCAGGGCGGGGGGCGTTACGAGCAGTACTTC. This chain uses TRBV11-3 with TRBJ2-7, with 8 bases lining up with TRBD2. From germline, CDR1 is SGHNT and CDR2 YENEEA. The J segment lost 4 bases and the V segment lost 5 bases, leaving 10 bases of the junction unmatched. The CDR3 runs 15 residues.

V is TRBV2 and J is TRBJ2-1; 7 bases match TRBD2. Germline CDR1 reads SNHLY; CDR2 reads FYNNEI. This CDR3 comprises 16 residues. The V gene end was trimmed by 3 bases and the J gene end by 8 bases; junction bases not matched to a gene: 13. The CDR3 DNA sequence: TGTGCCAGCAGTGACTTAAGGACTAGTGGTTTCGATGAGCAGTTCTTC. Translating gives CASSDLRTSGFDEQFF.

The chain couples TRBV6-2 or TRBV6-3 to TRBJ1-1; D remains unclear. The germline V and J ends were trimmed by 6 bases and 4 bases, with 12 bases remaining between them. The CDR3 loop spans 13 amino acids. CDR1 MNHEY and CDR2 SVGEGT come from the germline V gene. CDR3 DNA sequence: TGTGCCAGCAGCCACATGCTTTCCACTGAAGCTTTCTTT. Translated, it gives CASSHMLSTEAFF.

This rearrangement joins TRBV12-3 or TRBV12-4 to TRBJ1-5; 7 bases map to TRBD1. This CDR3 contains 13 residues. Trimming at V came to 7 bases and at J to 5 bases, leaving 5 bases not matched to a gene. The DNA for the CDR3 is TGTGCCAGCAAACCAGGGGGGCATCAGCCCCAGCATTTT. Encoded protein: CASKPGGHQPQHF.

CDR3 sequence reads: CASSRGQGDEQYV. The CDR3 DNA sequence: TGTGCCAGCAGTCGAGGACAGGGCGACGAGCAGTACGTC. The chain links TRBV7-8 to TRBJ2-7; 8 nucleotides line up with TRBD1. Trimming removed 6 bases from V and 5 bases from J; junction bases left unmatched: 6. The CDR3 spans 13 residues. The germline V gene encodes CDR1 SGHVS and CDR2 FQNEAQ.

This clone was detected once. The chain employs TRBV19 and TRBJ1-1, with 8 bases fitting TRBD1. Germline V CDR1 and CDR2: LNHDA, SQIVND (reference sequence). The V and J ends lost 3 bases and 10 bases, in that order; junction bases with no gene match: 7. The CDR3 sequence is 13 residues long. CDR3 sequence: CASSIETGAGAFF. In DNA, the CDR3 is TGTGCCAGTAGTATCGAGACAGGGGCCGGAGCTTTCTTT.

This clone was picked up one time. This chain connects TRBV7-8 to TRBJ1-2; 10 bases are shared with TRBD1. From germline, CDR1 is SGHVS and CDR2 FQNEAQ. Germline trimming cut 5 bases from V and 8 bases from J; bases unmatched to any gene: 17. The CDR3 has 17 residues. The CDR3, as DNA: TGTGCCAGCAGCGAACCACCAGCGGGACAGGGGCGGTTAGGCTACACCTTC. It encodes CASSEPPAGQGRLGYTF.

This clone has only one observation. The chain uses TRBV19 and TRBJ1-2; D not resolved. The CDR3 has 13 residues. Per the germline V gene, CDR1 is LNHDA and CDR2 is SQIVND (reference sequence). V was cut by 5 bases and J by 4 bases, with 11 bases left in between. The CDR3, as DNA: TGTGCCAGTAGTTTGCCCTTTAGCTATGGCTACACCTTC. It is translated as CASSLPFSYGYTF.

This clone was found once. This chain connects TRBV19 to TRBJ2-4, with TRBD2 matching over 14 bases. With V trimmed by 5 bases and J by 6 bases, 6 bases remained unmatched. Germline lookup yields CDR1 LNHDA and CDR2 SQIVND (reference sequence). The CDR3 has 16 amino acids. DNA of the CDR3: TGTGCCAGTAGTGTGACTAGCGGGGGGGCCTTAAACATTCAGTACTTC. Translation: CASSVTSGGALNIQYF.

The V call is TRBV7-9, the J call TRBJ2-3; TRBD2 matches at 12 bases. The germline CDR1 and CDR2 sequences are SEHNR and FQNEAQ (reference sequence). The junction had 1 base not matched to a gene; V was cut back by 2 bases and J by 4 bases. The CDR3 has 15 residues. CDR3 DNA sequence: TGTGCCAGCAGCTTACTAGCGGGGGGGCCAGATACGCAGTATTTT. This translates into CASSLLAGGPDTQYF. The whole variable domain, filled in from reference TRBV7-9 and TRBJ2-3, reads DTGVSQNPRHKITKRGQNVTFRCDPISEHNRLYWYRQTLGQGPEFLTYFQNEAQLEKSRLLSDRFSAERPKGSFSTLEIQRTEQGDSAMYLCASSLLAGGPDTQYFGPGTRLTVL.

V and J are TRBV7-9 and TRBJ1-3; D gene ambiguous. Germline CDR1 is SEHNR and CDR2 is FQNEAQ (reference sequence). V was cut by 1 base and J by 4 bases, with 14 bases left in between. The CDR3 consists of 16 residues. The CDR3: CASSLGSLAEGNTIYF. The CDR3 nucleotides read TGTGCCAGCAGCTTAGGATCCCTTGCGGAAGGAAACACCATATATTTT.

The chain joins TRBV7-9 to TRBJ1-3; D may be TRBD1 (6 bases). CDR1 is SEHNR and CDR2 is FQNEAQ in the germline V gene (reference sequence). Trimming took off 3 bases at V and 6 bases at J, with 9 bases between the two ends. This CDR3 region has 13 residues. In DNA form, the CDR3 reads TGTGCCAGCAGCTTGTCAGGGGAAAACACCATATATTTT. Amino acids: CASSLSGENTIYF. The variable domain in full, completed from reference TRBV7-9 and TRBJ1-3, reads DTGVSQNPRHKITKRGQNVTFRCDPISEHNRLYWYRQTLGQGPEFLTYFQNEAQLEKSRLLSDRFSAERPKGSFSTLEIQRTEQGDSAMYLCASSLSGENTIYFGEGSWLTVV.

This CDR3 is CASSPAALSNSGNTIYF. CDR3 nucleotides: TGTGCCAGCTCACCAGCGGCCCTGAGTAACTCTGGAAACACCATATATTTT. The chain is built from TRBV18 and TRBJ1-3; no clear D. CDR1 and CDR2 (germline): KGHSH, LQKENI. V gave up 2 bases and J gave up 0 bases, with 14 bases separating them. This CDR3 spans 17 amino acids.

This chain uses TRBV7-8 with TRBJ1-3; D might be TRBD1 (6 bases). With 1 base removed from V and 2 bases from J, the gap between germline ends came to 9 bases. The length of the CDR3 is 15 residues. Germline loops: CDR1 SGHVS, CDR2 FQNEAQ. CDR3 loop: CASSLVQGAGNTIYF. CDR3 nucleotides: TGTGCCAGCAGCTTAGTACAGGGAGCTGGAAACACCATATATTTT. Together with reference TRBV7-8 and TRBJ1-3, the CDR3 gives the full variable domain: GAGVSQSPRYKVAKRGQDVALRCDPISGHVSLFWYQQALGQGPEFLTYFQNEAQLDKSGLPSDRFFAERPEGSVSTLKIQRTQQEDSAVYLCASSLVQGAGNTIYFGEGSWLTVV.

The V and J genes are TRBV11-3 and TRBJ2-3; the D gene is possibly TRBD1 (5 bases). The CDR3 consists of 14 residues. V lost 5 bases and J lost 6, with 15 bases in between. Germline CDR1 is SGHNT and CDR2 is YENEEA. CDR3 loop: CASSPRSGADTQYF. For the CDR3, the DNA is TGTGCCAGCAGCCCCCGAAGTGGGGCGGATACGCAGTATTTT.

The genes are TRBV9 and TRBJ2-3; possible D gene TRBD1, 5 bases. V was clipped by 0 bases and J by 5 bases, with 16 bases between them. The CDR3 contains 16 residues. Germline CDR1 is SGDLS and CDR2 is YYNGEE. The CDR3 sequence is CASSVGGSDSGDTQYF. The CDR3 DNA reads as TGTGCCAGCAGCGTAGGGGGCAGTGACTCGGGAGATACGCAGTATTTT.

V gene TRBV12-2 combines with J gene TRBJ2-5; the tabulated D call, TRBD2, remains unverified against the DNA. TRBV12-2 is noted as a pseudogene. The CDR3 covers 17 residues. This CDR3 reads CASRFRTSGGLQETQYF. Written as DNA, the CDR3 is TGTGCAAGTCGCTTCAGGACTAGCGGGGGACTTCAAGAGACCCAGTACTTC.

This clone was counted ten times or more. The chain uses TRBV11-2 and TRBJ2-7; 9 positions match TRBD1. Germline CDR1 is SGHAT and CDR2 is FQNNGV. V lost 3 bases, J lost 2 bases, and 8 bases stayed unmatched. The CDR3 covers 16 residues. CDR3 DNA: TGTGCCAGCAGCTTCGCCCCGGGACAGGGCACCTACGAGCAGTACGTC. Translation gives CASSFAPGQGTYEQYV.

There are a few counts of this clone. The V gene is TRBV7-2, the J gene TRBJ1-1; D gene uncertain. The CDR3 totals 14 residues. Germline V gives CDR1 SGHTA, CDR2 FQGNSA. With 5 bases removed from V and 1 base from J, the gap between germline ends came to 11 bases. CDR3 DNA sequence: TGTGCCAGCAGCCCAGGCCCAAAGAACACTGAAGCTTTCTTT. Protein product: CASSPGPKNTEAFF.

The J gene is TRBJ1-2, the V gene TRBV6-5; 9 nucleotides agree with TRBD1. The V gene's germline CDR1 is MNHEY and CDR2 SVGAGI. V was pared by 2 bases and J by 8 bases, with 6 bases of the junction left unmatched. The CDR3 sequence is 14 residues long. CDR3 sequence reads: CASSYGDRAWGYTF. In nucleotides, the CDR3 is TGTGCCAGCAGTTACGGGGACAGGGCTTGGGGCTACACCTTC.

The rearrangement uses TRBV2 and TRBJ1-4; 8 bases agree with TRBD1. V was pared by 9 bases and J by 4 bases, with 4 bases of the junction left unmatched. The CDR3 has 13 residues. CDR1 is SNHLY, CDR2 FYNNEI, per germline. CDR3 sequence: CARKDRDNEKLFF. The CDR3 nucleotides are TGTGCCAGGAAGGACAGGGATAATGAAAAACTGTTTTTT.